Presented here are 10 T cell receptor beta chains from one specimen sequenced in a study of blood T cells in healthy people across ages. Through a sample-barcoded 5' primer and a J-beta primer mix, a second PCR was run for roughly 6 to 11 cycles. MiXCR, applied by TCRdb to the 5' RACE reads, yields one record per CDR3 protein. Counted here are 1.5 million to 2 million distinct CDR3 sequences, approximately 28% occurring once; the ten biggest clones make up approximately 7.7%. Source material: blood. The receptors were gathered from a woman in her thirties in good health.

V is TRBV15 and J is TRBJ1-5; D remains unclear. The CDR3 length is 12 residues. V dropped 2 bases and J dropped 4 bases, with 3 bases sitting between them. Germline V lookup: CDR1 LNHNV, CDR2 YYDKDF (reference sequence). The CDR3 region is CATSRPNQPQHF. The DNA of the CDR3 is TGTGCCACCAGCAGACCGAATCAGCCCCAGCATTTT.

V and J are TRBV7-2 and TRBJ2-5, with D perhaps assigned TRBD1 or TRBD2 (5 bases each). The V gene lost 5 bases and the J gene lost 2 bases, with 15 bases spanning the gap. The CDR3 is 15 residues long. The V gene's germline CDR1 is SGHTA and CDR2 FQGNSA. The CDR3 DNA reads TGTGCCAGCAGCCTTCCGGGGCAGGTACAAGAGACCCAGTACTTC. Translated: CASSLPGQVQETQYF.

CDR3: CSARDLLADSSYEQYF. Here the CDR3 DNA reads TGCAGTGCTAGAGATCTACTAGCGGATAGCTCCTACGAGCAGTACTTC. The rearrangement links TRBV20-1 to TRBJ2-7; 8 nucleotides agree with TRBD2. This CDR3 is 16 amino acids long. The J segment lost 0 bases and the V segment lost 0 bases, leaving 7 bases of the junction unmatched. Germline CDR1 is DFQATT and CDR2 is SNEGSKA (reference sequence).

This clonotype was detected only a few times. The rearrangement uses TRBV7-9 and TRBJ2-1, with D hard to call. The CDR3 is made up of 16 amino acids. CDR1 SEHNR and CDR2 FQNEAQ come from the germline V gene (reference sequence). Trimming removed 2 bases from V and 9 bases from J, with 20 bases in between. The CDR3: CASSLLMAARTGEQFF. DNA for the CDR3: TGTGCCAGCAGCTTACTAATGGCGGCCAGGACGGGTGAGCAGTTCTTC.

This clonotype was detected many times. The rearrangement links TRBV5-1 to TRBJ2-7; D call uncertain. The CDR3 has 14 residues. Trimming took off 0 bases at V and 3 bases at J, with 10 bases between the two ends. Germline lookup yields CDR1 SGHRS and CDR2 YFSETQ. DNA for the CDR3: TGCGCCAGCAGCTTGGTAGGGAATGACTACGAGCAGTACTTC. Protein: CASSLVGNDYEQYF.

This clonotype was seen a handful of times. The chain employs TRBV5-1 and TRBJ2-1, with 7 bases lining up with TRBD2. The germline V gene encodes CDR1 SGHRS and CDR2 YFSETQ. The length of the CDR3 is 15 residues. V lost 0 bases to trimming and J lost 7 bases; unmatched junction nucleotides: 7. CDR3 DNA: TGCGCCAGCAGCTTGGCAGCGGGATTGGGTAATGAGCAGTTCTTC. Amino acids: CASSLAAGLGNEQFF.

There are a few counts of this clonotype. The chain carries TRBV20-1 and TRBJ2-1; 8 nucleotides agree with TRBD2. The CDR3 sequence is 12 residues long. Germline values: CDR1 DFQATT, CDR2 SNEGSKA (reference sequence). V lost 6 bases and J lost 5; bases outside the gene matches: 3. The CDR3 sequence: CSAPGGDNEQFF. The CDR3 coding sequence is TGCAGTGCCCCGGGGGGGGACAATGAGCAGTTCTTC.

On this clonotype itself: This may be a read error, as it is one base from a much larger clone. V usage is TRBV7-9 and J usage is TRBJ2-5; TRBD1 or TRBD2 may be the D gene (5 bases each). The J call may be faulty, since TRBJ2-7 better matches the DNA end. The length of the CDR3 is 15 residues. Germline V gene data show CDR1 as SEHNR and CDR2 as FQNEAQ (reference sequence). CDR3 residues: CANSLTRDATYEQYF. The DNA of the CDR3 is TGTGCCAACAGCTTGACCCGGGACGCCACCTACGAGCAGTACTTC.

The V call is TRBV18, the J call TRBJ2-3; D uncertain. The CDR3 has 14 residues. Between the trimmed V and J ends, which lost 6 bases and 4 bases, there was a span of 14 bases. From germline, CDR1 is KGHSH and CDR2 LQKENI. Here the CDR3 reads CASSPSGESDTQYF. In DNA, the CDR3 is TGTGCCAGCTCCCCGTCCGGTGAGTCAGATACGCAGTATTTT. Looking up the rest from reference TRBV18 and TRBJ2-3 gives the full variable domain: NAGVMQNPRHLVRRRGQEARLRCSPMKGHSHVYWYRQLPEEGLKFMVYLQKENIIDESGMPKERFSAEFPKEGPSILRIQQVVRGDSAAYFCASSPSGESDTQYFGPGTRLTVL.

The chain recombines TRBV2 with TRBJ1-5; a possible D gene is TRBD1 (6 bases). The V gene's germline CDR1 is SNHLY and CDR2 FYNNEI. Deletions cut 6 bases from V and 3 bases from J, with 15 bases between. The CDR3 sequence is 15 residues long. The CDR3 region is CASRALDRDNQPQHF. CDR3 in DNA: TGTGCCAGCAGGGCCCTGGACAGAGACAATCAGCCCCAGCATTTT.